This T cell receptor beta chain was found in a study of blood T cells in healthy people across ages. The sample providers were healthy Caucasian people from Russia, aged about 6 to 90. The authors extracted at least 5 micrograms of total RNA per sample. Combining a sample-barcoded 5' primer with a J-beta primer mix, a second PCR ran for roughly 7 to 11 cycles. TCRdb independently ran MiXCR on the 5' RACE reads; one entry per CDR3 protein. There are roughly 2 million distinct CDR3 sequences in the sample; around 48% occur only once, and 2.1% lies in the top ten. Trimming took 2 bases from V and 2 from J; bases not matched to a gene: 16. The germline gives CDR1 MNHEY, CDR2 SVGEGT. CDR3 length: 20 residues.

The rearrangement joins TRBV6-2 or TRBV6-3 to TRBJ2-7, with 12 positions matching TRBD2. The TCR originated in a middle-aged woman in good health. The source material was blood. CDR3 sequence reads: CASSYPRGPWTSGDPYEQYF. CDR3 coding DNA: TGTGCCAGCAGTTACCCCCGGGGCCCTTGGACTAGCGGGGACCCCTACGAGCAGTACTTC.